The rows below give T cell receptor beta chains drawn from one sample of a study of blood T cell repertoires in COVID-19. Produced via immunoSEQ multiplex PCR; TCRdb's table is partial and in-frame only. The sample contains around 100,000 clones, roughly 89% of which appear only once. The sample was peripheral blood. The receptors stem from a woman older than 75 in a cohort sampled during active COVID-19. CDR3s include the opening cysteine and the closing phenylalanine or tryptophan. A D gene is named only where the DNA matches it firmly. Clone size is given for some rows only: seen once, a few or many times, or a class if the clone is expanded.

>TRBJ2-7|-|TRBV6-5|TRBD1
CASRRDSSYEQYF
TGTGCCAGCAGGAGGGACAGCTCCTACGAGCAGTACTTC
>TRBJ2-1|-|TRBV7-3|TRBD2
CASSLAPGGSSYNEQFF
TGTGCCAGCAGCCTCGCCCCGGGGGGGAGCTCCTACAATGAGCAGTTCTTC
>TRBJ2-3|-|TRBV30|TRBD2
CACTTSGGSTDTQYF
TGTGCCTGCACTACTAGCGGGGGAAGCACAGATACGCAGTATTTT
>TRBJ1-1|-|TRBV7-9|TRBD1
CASNRGENTEAFF
TGTGCCAGCAACAGGGGAGAGAACACTGAAGCTTTCTTT
>TRBJ2-1|-|TRBV24-1|TRBD1
CATSGTPGQSWDNEQFF
TGTGCCACCAGTGGTACTCCGGGACAGAGCTGGGACAATGAGCAGTTCTTC
>TRBJ1-2|-|TRBV28|-
CASSFGLRFYGYTF
TGTGCCAGCAGTTTCGGTTTAAGATTCTATGGCTACACCTTC
>TRBJ2-1|-|TRBV5-6|-
CASSLFQAPYNEQFF
TGTGCCAGCAGCTTGTTTCAGGCCCCCTACAATGAGCAGTTCTTC
>TRBJ2-3|-|TRBV5-1|-
CASSSMRSTDTQYF
TGCGCCAGCAGCTCAATGCGTAGCACAGATACGCAGTATTTT
>TRBJ1-5|-|TRBV27|-
CASGQISNQPQHF
TGTGCCAGCGGACAGATTAGCAATCAGCCCCAGCATTTT
>TRBJ1-2|-|TRBV19|-
CASSIAGTHYGYTF
TGTGCCAGTAGTATCGCGGGAACTCACTATGGCTACACCTTC
>TRBJ2-5|-|TRBV5-6|TRBD1
CASSSGTVETQYF
TGTGCCAGCAGCTCCGGGACAGTCGAGACCCAGTACTTC
>TRBJ2-2|few|TRBV12-3/TRBV12-4|-
CASRSGGTGELFF
TGTGCCAGCAGGTCAGGGGGGACCGGGGAGCTGTTTTTT
>TRBJ1-5|-|TRBV7-8|-
CASSLARVDQPQHF
TGTGCCAGCAGCTTAGCCAGGGTGGATCAGCCCCAGCATTTT
>TRBJ2-7|once|TRBV7-6|TRBD2
CASSLVAGTSGGEVPYEQYF
TGTGCCAGCAGCTTAGTGGCCGGGACTAGCGGGGGGGAGGTCCCCTACGAGCAGTACTTC
>TRBJ2-3|-|TRBV3-1/TRBV3-2|TRBD2
CASSHGLAWDTQYF
TGTGCCAGCAGCCACGGACTAGCGTGGGATACGCAGTATTTT
>TRBJ2-5|-|TRBV29-1|TRBD2
CSVESAGGQETQYF
TGCAGCGTTGAATCTGCGGGGGGGCAAGAGACCCAGTACTTC
>TRBJ1-2|-|TRBV15|-
CATSPPTFDPDGYTF
TGTGCCACCAGCCCCCCTACGTTCGATCCCGATGGCTACACCTTC
>TRBJ2-2|-|TRBV14|TRBD1
CASGSQGAPAGELFF
TGTGCCAGCGGATCACAGGGGGCGCCGGCCGGGGAGCTGTTTTTT
>TRBJ2-1|-|TRBV19|TRBD2
CASRTLAGVDEQFF
TGTGCCAGTAGAACACTAGCGGGAGTAGATGAGCAGTTCTTC
>TRBJ1-2|-|TRBV11-2|-
CASSLEASPAGGYTF
TGTGCCAGCAGCTTAGAAGCGAGCCCTGCGGGTGGCTACACCTTC
>TRBJ2-7|-|TRBV24-1|TRBD1
CATSPGQAYEQYF
TGTGCCACCAGCCCGGGACAGGCCTACGAGCAGTACTTC
>TRBJ1-3|few|TRBV7-9|-
CASSLEAGTGNTIYF
TGTGCCAGCAGCTTAGAGGCAGGGACTGGAAACACCATATATTTT
>TRBJ1-5|-|TRBV18|-
CASSRIQGMNQPQHF
TGTGCCAGCTCACGAATCCAGGGGATGAATCAGCCCCAGCATTTT
>TRBJ2-7|-|TRBV15|-
CATSGRSATYEQYF
TGTGCCACCAGTGGGAGGAGCGCTACCTACGAGCAGTACTTC
>TRBJ2-6|-|TRBV12-5|TRBD1
CASGLGTGGITVLTF
TGTGCTAGTGGTTTGGGGACAGGGGGCATTACCGTCCTGACTTTC
>TRBJ2-7|-|TRBV5-1|TRBD2
CASSLGLAGVGYEQYF
TGCGCCAGCAGCTTGGGACTAGCGGGAGTCGGCTACGAGCAGTACTTC
>TRBJ2-7|-|TRBV18|TRBD2
CASSLSGRASFSYEQYF
TGTGCCAGCTCACTAAGCGGGAGGGCCTCGTTCTCCTACGAGCAGTACTTC
>TRBJ2-3|-|TRBV10-3|TRBD2
CAISGSSGRNTDTQYF
TGTGCCATCAGTGGCTCTAGCGGGAGGAACACAGATACGCAGTATTTT
>TRBJ2-7|-|TRBV2|TRBD1
CASMRPGQVASYEQYF
TGTGCCAGCATGAGACCCGGACAGGTAGCCTCCTACGAGCAGTACTTC
>TRBJ2-1|-|TRBV5-1|TRBD2
CASSATSARSYNEQFF
TGCGCCAGCAGCGCCACTAGCGCGAGATCATACAATGAGCAGTTCTTC
>TRBJ2-3|-|TRBV5-1|TRBD2
CASSGDPGGVDTQYF
TGCGCCAGCAGCGGGGACCCGGGAGGTGTAGATACGCAGTATTTT
>TRBJ2-7|-|TRBV5-1|-
CASSLGQVSYEQYF
TGCGCCAGCAGCTTGGGACAGGTGTCCTACGAGCAGTACTTC
>TRBJ2-5|-|TRBV6-2/TRBV6-3|TRBD1
CASSFFTDPGGTQYF
TGTGCCAGCAGTTTCTTTACGGACCCAGGGGGGACCCAGTACTTC
>TRBJ2-7|once|TRBV5-4|TRBD1
CASSPKMGQDYEQYF
TGTGCCAGCAGCCCAAAAATGGGACAGGACTACGAGCAGTACTTC
>TRBJ1-2|once|TRBV19|TRBD1
CASKQEVTGGFYGYTF
TGTGCCAGTAAACAAGAAGTAACAGGGGGCTTCTATGGCTACACCTTC
>TRBJ2-7|-|TRBV19|-
CASKGGNSYEQYF
TGTGCCAGTAAAGGAGGGAACTCCTACGAGCAGTACTTC
>TRBJ1-6|few|TRBV2|-
CASSVQNSPLHF
TGTGCCAGCAGTGTTCAGAATTCACCCCTCCACTTT
>TRBJ2-7|-|TRBV27|-
CASRTGSEQYF
TGTGCCAGCAGAACAGGCTCCGAGCAGTACTTC
>TRBJ2-5|-|TRBV18|TRBD2
CASAAGDQETQYF
TGTGCCAGTGCGGCGGGAGATCAAGAGACCCAGTACTTC
>TRBJ2-3|-|TRBV18|TRBD2
CASSPPLAGDTDTQYF
TGTGCCAGCTCACCCCCACTAGCGGGAGATACAGATACGCAGTATTTT